These 5 T cell receptor beta chains were all obtained from the same sample, sequenced in a study of blood T cell repertoires in COVID-19. TCRdb keeps only in-frame clones here, not all; method: immunoSEQ multiplex PCR. The sample carries about 260,000 clones, around 90% recorded once. Sequenced material: peripheral blood. The receptors were sampled from a human donor in a cohort sampled during active COVID-19.

The rearrangement links TRBV7-9 to TRBJ2-7, with 9 bases lining up with TRBD1. The CDR3 runs to 13 residues. Germline V gene sequence: CDR1 SEHNR, CDR2 FQNEAQ (reference sequence). The V segment lost 6 bases and the J segment 5 bases; nucleotides outside the gene matches: 5. The CDR3 reads CASSSGTGNEQYF. The CDR3 bases are TGTGCCAGCAGTTCCGGGACAGGGAACGAGCAGTACTTC.

This chain links TRBV5-1 with TRBJ2-7, with D uncertain. Germline V gene sequence: CDR1 SGHRS, CDR2 YFSETQ. V was trimmed by 6 bases and J by 0 bases, leaving 10 bases between them. The CDR3 runs to 13 residues. The DNA for the CDR3 is TGCGCCAGCACCGCGGAGACCTCCTACGAGCAGTACTTC. Its protein product is CASTAETSYEQYF.

The genes are TRBV28 and TRBJ1-2, with 9 bases lining up with TRBD1. Germline V gene data show CDR1 as MDHEN and CDR2 as SYDVKM. CDR3 length equals 16 residues. The V gene end was trimmed by 4 bases and the J gene end by 3 bases; junction bases not matched to a gene: 9. CDR3 loop: CASSSYRGRVHYGYTF. CDR3 nucleotide sequence: TGTGCCAGCAGTTCTTACAGGGGGCGCGTACACTATGGCTACACCTTC.

This clone was recorded only once. This chain links TRBV19 with TRBJ1-1, with TRBD1 matching 11 bases. From germline, CDR1 is LNHDA and CDR2 SQIVND (reference sequence). The CDR3 consists of 14 residues. Trimming took 6 bases from V and 3 from J; bases not matched to a gene: 3. The CDR3 nucleotides read TGTGCCAGTAGGGACAGGGGGCAGTACACTGAAGCTTTCTTT. Its protein is CASRDRGQYTEAFF.

The chain recombines TRBV5-1 with TRBJ2-2; the D is unclear. V was trimmed by 0 bases and J by 0 bases, leaving 9 bases between them. Germline V gene lookup returns CDR1 SGHRS and CDR2 YFSETQ. CDR3 length: 16 residues. The CDR3 spells CASSLEVSANTGELFF. Here the CDR3 DNA reads TGCGCCAGCAGCTTGGAGGTCAGCGCGAACACCGGGGAGCTGTTTTTT.